This is a list of T cell receptor beta chains from one sample in a study of tumor-infiltrating lymphocytes in localized non-small cell lung cancer. The method was immunoSEQ multiplex PCR; TCRdb's version includes in-frame clones alone and lacks a portion of them. The sample gives fewer than 15,000 clones, 66% of which show up once; 7% is in the top ten. Specimen: lung tumor tissue. The receptors originated from a human donor with non-small cell lung cancer. CDR3s include the opening cysteine and the closing phenylalanine or tryptophan. D genes are given only for firm matches. Rows may omit the clone size; those that give it use once, few, many or a size class.

J | D | size | V | DNA | CDR3
TRBJ1-1 | - | medium-sized | TRBV2 | TGTGCCAGCAAACCGGACACTGAAGCTTTCTTT | CASKPDTEAFF
TRBJ1-5 | - | medium-sized | TRBV28 | TGTGCCACCACGTCACCTCTTCAGCCCCAGCATTTT | CATTSPLQPQHF
TRBJ2-3 | TRBD2 | - | TRBV7-9 | TGTGCCAGCAGCCTGGATCTAGCGGGGGGCACAGATACGCAGTATTTT | CASSLDLAGGTDTQYF
TRBJ1-2 | - | few | TRBV15 | TGTGCCACCAGCAGAGATGCGGTTAACTATGGCTACACCTTC | CATSRDAVNYGYTF
TRBJ2-5 | TRBD2 | - | TRBV5-1 | TGCGCCAGCAGCTTGGGGGGGACTAGCGGGGAAGAGACCCAGTACTTC | CASSLGGTSGEETQYF
TRBJ2-1 | TRBD2 | - | TRBV7-9 | TGTGCCAGCAGCTTAGCGGGAATAGCGGGGTTTGAGCAGTTCTTC | CASSLAGIAGFEQFF
TRBJ1-6 | TRBD1 | - | TRBV4-2 | TGTGCCAGCAGCCAAGTTCAGGGGGATAATTCACCCCTCCACTTT | CASSQVQGDNSPLHF
TRBJ1-1 | TRBD1 | - | TRBV6-1 | TGTGCCAGCAGTGCCTCCAGGGGGAGCACTGAAGCTTTCTTT | CASSASRGSTEAFF
TRBJ2-7 | - | - | TRBV7-2 | TGTGCCAGCAGCTTAATGGAGGTCCGGGGATACGAGCAGTACTTC | CASSLMEVRGYEQYF
TRBJ1-4 | - | - | TRBV30 | TGTGCCTGGAGTGTACAGGCAGGGAGAGCTGAAAAACTGTTTTTT | CAWSVQAGRAEKLFF
TRBJ2-7 | TRBD1 | few | TRBV4-2 | TGTGCCAGCAGCCAGGACAGGGGGCAGTACGAGCAGTACTTC | CASSQDRGQYEQYF
TRBJ2-7 | - | few | TRBV7-8 | TGTGCCAGCAGCTTAGGCGGGACTTCCTACGAGCAGTACTTC | CASSLGGTSYEQYF
TRBJ1-5 | - | - | TRBV29-1 | TGCAGCGTTTCCAGGGGACCTCAGAATCAGCCCCAGCATTTT | CSVSRGPQNQPQHF
TRBJ2-1 | - | - | TRBV5-1 | TGCGCCAGCAGCAAGGCGCAGCTAAATGAGCAGTTCTTC | CASSKAQLNEQFF
TRBJ1-5 | - | - | TRBV6-6 | TGTGCCAGCAGTCCCGGGGGTCAGCCCCAGCATTTT | CASSPGGQPQHF
TRBJ2-5 | - | - | TRBV5-1 | TGCGCCAGCAGCATTGACTCAATACAAGAGACCCAGTACTTC | CASSIDSIQETQYF
TRBJ2-2 | TRBD2 | - | TRBV9 | TGTGCCAGCAGCCAACTAGCGGTCAACACCGGGGAGCTGTTTTTT | CASSQLAVNTGELFF
TRBJ1-3 | - | - | TRBV5-1 | TGCGCCAGCAGCTTGTCCTCTGCACCCGCTGGAAACACCATATATTTT | CASSLSSAPAGNTIYF
TRBJ1-2 | TRBD1 | few | TRBV30 | TGTGCCTGGAGTTCCGACAGGGGGTATGGCTACACCTTC | CAWSSDRGYGYTF
TRBJ1-1 | TRBD1 | few | TRBV7-9 | TGTGCCAGCAGCTTTGGACAGGGGAACACTGAAGCTTTCTTT | CASSFGQGNTEAFF